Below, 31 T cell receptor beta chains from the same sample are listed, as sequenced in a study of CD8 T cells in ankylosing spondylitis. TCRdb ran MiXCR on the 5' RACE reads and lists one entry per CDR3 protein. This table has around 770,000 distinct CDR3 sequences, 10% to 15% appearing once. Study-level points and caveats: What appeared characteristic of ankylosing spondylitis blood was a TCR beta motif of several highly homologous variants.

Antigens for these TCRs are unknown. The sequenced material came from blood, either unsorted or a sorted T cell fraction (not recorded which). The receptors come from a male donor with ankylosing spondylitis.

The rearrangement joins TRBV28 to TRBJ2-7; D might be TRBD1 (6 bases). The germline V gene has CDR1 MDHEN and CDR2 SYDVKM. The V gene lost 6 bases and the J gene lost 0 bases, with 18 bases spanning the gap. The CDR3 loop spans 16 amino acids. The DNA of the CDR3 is TGTGCCAGCAGAAAAACTTGGGACACAGCCTCCTACGAGCAGTACTTC. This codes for CASRKTWDTASYEQYF.

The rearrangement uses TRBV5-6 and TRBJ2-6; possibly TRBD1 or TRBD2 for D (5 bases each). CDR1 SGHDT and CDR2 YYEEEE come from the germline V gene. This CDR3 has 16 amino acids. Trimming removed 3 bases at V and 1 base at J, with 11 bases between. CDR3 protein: CASSWGPSSGANVLTF. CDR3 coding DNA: TGTGCCAGCAGCTGGGGACCTAGTTCTGGGGCCAACGTCCTGACTTTC.

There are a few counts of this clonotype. The CDR3 bases are TGTGCCAGCAGTCCAGACAGGGGGGGAAACACTGAAGCTTTCTTT. Amino acid sequence: CASSPDRGGNTEAFF. The chain employs TRBV12-3 or TRBV12-4 and TRBJ1-1; 9 bases fit TRBD1. V shed 5 bases, J shed 2 bases, and the junction held 6 bases outside the gene matches. CDR3 length equals 15 residues.

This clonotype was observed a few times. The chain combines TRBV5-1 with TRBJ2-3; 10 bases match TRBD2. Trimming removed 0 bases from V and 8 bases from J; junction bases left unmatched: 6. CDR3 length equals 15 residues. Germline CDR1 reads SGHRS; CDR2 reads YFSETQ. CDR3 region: CASSLDTSGAGTQYF. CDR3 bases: TGCGCCAGCAGCTTGGATACTAGCGGGGCCGGTACGCAGTATTTT.

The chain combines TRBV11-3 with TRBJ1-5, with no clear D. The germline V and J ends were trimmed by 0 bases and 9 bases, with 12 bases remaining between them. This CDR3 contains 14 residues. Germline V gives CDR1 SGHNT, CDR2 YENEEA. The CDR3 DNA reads TGTGCCAGCAGCTTAGACGGCCTCAGGTTGCCCCAGCATTTT. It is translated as CASSLDGLRLPQHF. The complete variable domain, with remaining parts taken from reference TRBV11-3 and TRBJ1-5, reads EAGVVQSPRYKIIEKKQPVAFWCNPISGHNTLYWYLQNLGQGPELLIRYENEEAVDDSQLPKDRFSAERLKGVDSTLKIQPAELGDSAVYLCASSLDGLRLPQHFGDGTRLSIL.

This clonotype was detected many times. The CDR3, as DNA: TGTGCCAGCAGCTCGGCGCGGGAAGCTGAACGTCAGCCCCAGCATTTT. It is translated as CASSSAREAERQPQHF. The chain combines TRBV5-6 with TRBJ1-5; no firm D call. The V end was cut by 3 bases, the J end by 6 bases, with 19 bases between. The CDR3 sequence is 16 residues long. Germline values: CDR1 SGHDT, CDR2 YYEEEE. Full variable domain (rest looked up from reference TRBV5-6 and TRBJ1-5): DAGVTQSPTHLIKTRGQQVTLRCSPKSGHDTVSWYQQALGQGPQFIFQYYEEEERQRGNFPDRFSGHQFPNYSSELNVNALLLGDSALYLCASSSAREAERQPQHFGDGTRLSIL.

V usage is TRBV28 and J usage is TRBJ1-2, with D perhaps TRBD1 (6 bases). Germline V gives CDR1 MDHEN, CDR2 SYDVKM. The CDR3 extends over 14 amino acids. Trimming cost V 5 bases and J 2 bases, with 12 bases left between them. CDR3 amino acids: CASSGGGPNYGYTF. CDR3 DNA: TGTGCCAGCAGTGGGGGGGGGCCCAACTATGGCTACACCTTC.

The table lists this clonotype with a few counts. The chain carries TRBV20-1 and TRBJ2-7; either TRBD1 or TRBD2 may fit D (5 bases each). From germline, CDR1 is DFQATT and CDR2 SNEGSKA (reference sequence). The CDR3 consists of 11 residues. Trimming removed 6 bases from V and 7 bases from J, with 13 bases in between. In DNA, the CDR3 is TGCAGTGCCATCCGTTGGGGGGAGCAGTACTTC. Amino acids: CSAIRWGEQYF.

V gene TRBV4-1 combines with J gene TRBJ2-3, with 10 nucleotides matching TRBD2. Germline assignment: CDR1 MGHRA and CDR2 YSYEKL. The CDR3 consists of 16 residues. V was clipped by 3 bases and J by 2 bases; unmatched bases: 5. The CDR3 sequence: CASSQGSGGFTDTQYF. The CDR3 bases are TGCGCCAGCAGCCAGGGTAGCGGGGGGTTCACAGATACGCAGTATTTT.

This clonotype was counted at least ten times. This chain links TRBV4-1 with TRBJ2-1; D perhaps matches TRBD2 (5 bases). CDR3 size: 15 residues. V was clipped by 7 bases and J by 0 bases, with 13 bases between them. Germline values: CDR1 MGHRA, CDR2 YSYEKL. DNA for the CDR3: TGCGCCAGCACGAGAGCGGAAAGCTCCTACAATGAGCAGTTCTTC. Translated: CASTRAESSYNEQFF.

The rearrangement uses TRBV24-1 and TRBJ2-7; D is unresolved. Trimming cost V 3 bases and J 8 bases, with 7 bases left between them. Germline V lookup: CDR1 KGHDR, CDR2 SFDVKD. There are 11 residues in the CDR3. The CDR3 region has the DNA TGTGCCACCAGTGATACTAAGAAGCAGTACTTC. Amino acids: CATSDTKKQYF.

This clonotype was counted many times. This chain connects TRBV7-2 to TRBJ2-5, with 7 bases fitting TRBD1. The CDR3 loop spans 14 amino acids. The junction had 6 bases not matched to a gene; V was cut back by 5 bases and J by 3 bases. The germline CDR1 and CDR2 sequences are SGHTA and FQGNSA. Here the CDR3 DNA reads TGTGCCAGCAGCAAACGGACAGGCGAAGAGACCCAGTACTTC. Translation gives CASSKRTGEETQYF.

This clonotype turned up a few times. In DNA, the CDR3 is TGCGCCAGCAGCTTGGCCGGGGGGAAGGCTGAAGCTTTCTTT. Protein product: CASSLAGGKAEAFF. The J gene is TRBJ1-1, the V gene TRBV5-1; D might be TRBD1 (5 bases). Per the germline V gene, CDR1 is SGHRS and CDR2 is YFSETQ. V lost 0 bases to trimming and J lost 6 bases, with 12 bases between them. CDR3 length: 14 residues. The full variable domain, its missing parts supplied by reference TRBV5-1 and TRBJ1-1, is KAGVTQTPRYLIKTRGQQVTLSCSPISGHRSVSWYQQTPGQGLQFLFEYFSETQRNKGNFPGRFSGRQFSNSRSEMNVSTLELGDSALYLCASSLAGGKAEAFFGQGTRLTVV.

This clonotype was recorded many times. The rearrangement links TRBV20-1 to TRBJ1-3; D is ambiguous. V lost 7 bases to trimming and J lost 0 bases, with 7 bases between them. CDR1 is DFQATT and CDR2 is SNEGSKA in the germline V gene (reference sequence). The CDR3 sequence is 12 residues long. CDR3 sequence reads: CSGSSSGNTIYF. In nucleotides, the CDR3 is TGCAGTGGCTCAAGCTCTGGAAACACCATATATTTT.

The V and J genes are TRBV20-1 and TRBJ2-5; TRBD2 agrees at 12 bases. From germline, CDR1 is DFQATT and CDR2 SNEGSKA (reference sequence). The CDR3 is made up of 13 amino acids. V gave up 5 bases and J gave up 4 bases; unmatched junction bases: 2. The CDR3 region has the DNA TGCAGTGCTGCGGGACTAGCGGGAGAGACCCAGTACTTC. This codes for CSAAGLAGETQYF.

In nucleotides, the CDR3 is TGCGCCAGCAGCGAGCAACAGGGGGCTGGCTACACCTTC. This sequence encodes CASSEQQGAGYTF. The rearrangement links TRBV5-1 to TRBJ1-2, with 9 bases aligning to TRBD1. Germline CDR1 is SGHRS and CDR2 is YFSETQ. Trimming cost V 4 bases and J 7 bases; bases outside gene matches: 5. The CDR3 covers 13 residues.

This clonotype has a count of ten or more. Here the CDR3 reads CASSRQGAGTDTQYF. CDR3 nucleotide sequence: TGTGCCAGCAGCCGACAGGGGGCAGGCACAGATACGCAGTATTTT. The chain couples TRBV12-3 or TRBV12-4 to TRBJ2-3; TRBD1 aligns across 10 bases. Trimming at V came to 6 bases and at J to 1 base, leaving 4 bases not matched to a gene. The CDR3 runs to 15 residues.

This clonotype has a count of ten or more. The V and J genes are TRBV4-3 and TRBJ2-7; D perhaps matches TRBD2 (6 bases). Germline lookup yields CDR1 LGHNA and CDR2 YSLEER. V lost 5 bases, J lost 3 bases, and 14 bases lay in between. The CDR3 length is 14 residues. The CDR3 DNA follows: TGCGCCAGCAGCACGGGACTTGGGGTCTACGAGCAGTACTTC. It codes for CASSTGLGVYEQYF.

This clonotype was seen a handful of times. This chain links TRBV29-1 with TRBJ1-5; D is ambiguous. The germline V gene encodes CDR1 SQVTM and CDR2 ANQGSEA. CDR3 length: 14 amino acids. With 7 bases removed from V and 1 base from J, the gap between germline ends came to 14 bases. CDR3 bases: TGCAGCGCCGTCACCGGCGGAAGCAATCAGCCCCAGCATTTT. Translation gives CSAVTGGSNQPQHF.

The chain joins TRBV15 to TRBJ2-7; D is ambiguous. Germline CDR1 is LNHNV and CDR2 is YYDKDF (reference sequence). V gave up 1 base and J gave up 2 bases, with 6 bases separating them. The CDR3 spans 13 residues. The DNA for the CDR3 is TGTGCCACCAGCAGAGCTCCAACCTACGAGCAGTACTTC. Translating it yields CATSRAPTYEQYF.

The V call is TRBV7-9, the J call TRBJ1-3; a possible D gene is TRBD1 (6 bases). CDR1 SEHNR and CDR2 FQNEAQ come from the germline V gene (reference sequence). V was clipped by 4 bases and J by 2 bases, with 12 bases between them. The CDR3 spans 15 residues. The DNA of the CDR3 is TGTGCCAGCAGCTCCACAGGGTTCACTGGAAACACCATATATTTT. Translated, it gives CASSSTGFTGNTIYF.

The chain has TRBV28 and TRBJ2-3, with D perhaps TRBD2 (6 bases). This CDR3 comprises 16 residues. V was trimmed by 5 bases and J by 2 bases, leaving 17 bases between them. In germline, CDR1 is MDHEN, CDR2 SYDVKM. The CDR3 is CASSKGGGTHTDTQYF. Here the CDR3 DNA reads TGTGCCAGCAGTAAAGGAGGCGGGACCCACACAGATACGCAGTATTTT. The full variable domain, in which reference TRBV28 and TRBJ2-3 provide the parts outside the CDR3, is DVKVTQSSRYLVKRTGEKVFLECVQDMDHENMFWYRQDPGLGLRLIYFSYDVKMKEKGDIPEGYSVSREKKERFSLILESASTNQTSMYLCASSKGGGTHTDTQYFGPGTRLTVL.

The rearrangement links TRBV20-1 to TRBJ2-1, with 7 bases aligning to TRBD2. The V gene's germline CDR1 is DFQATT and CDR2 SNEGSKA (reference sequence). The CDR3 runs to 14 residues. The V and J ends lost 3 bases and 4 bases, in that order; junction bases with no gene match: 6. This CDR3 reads CSASRPAGYNEQFF. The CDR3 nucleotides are TGCAGTGCTAGTCGCCCAGCGGGGTACAATGAGCAGTTCTTC.

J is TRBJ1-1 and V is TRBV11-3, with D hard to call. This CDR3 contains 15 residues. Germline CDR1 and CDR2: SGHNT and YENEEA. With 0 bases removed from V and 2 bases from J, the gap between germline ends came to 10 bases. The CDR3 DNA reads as TGTGCCAGCAGCTTAGAAGGAACAGCCAACACTGAAGCTTTCTTT. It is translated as CASSLEGTANTEAFF.

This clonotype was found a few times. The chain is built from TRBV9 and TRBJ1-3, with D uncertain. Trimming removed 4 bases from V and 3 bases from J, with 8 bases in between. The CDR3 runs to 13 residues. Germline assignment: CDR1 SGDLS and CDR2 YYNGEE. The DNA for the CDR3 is TGTGCCAGCAGCCCCACTGGTGGAAACACCATATATTTT. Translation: CASSPTGGNTIYF.

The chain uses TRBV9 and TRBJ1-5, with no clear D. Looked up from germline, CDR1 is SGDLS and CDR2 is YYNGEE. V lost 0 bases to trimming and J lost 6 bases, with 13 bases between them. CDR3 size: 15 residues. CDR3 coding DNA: TGTGCCAGCAGCGTAGGAGTCGCTCGGGGTCAGCCCCAGCATTTT. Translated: CASSVGVARGQPQHF. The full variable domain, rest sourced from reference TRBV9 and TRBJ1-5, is DSGVTQTPKHLITATGQRVTLRCSPRSGDLSVYWYQQSLDQGLQFLIQYYNGEERAKGNILERFSAQQFPDLHSELNLSSLELGDSALYFCASSVGVARGQPQHFGDGTRLSIL.

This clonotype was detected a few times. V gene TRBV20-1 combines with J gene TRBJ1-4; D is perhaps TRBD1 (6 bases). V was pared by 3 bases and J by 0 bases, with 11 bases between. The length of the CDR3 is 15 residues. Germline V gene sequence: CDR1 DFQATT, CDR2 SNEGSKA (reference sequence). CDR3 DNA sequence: TGCAGTGCTAGGGACAGACCGGCAACTAATGAAAAACTGTTTTTT. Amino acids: CSARDRPATNEKLFF.

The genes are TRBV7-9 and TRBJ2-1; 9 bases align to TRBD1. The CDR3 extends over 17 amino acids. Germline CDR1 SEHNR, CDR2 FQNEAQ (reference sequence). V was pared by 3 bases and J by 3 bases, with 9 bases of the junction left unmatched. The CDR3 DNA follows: TGTGCCAGCAGCTTTATGCCGGGACAGGGAATCTACAATGAGCAGTTCTTC. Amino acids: CASSFMPGQGIYNEQFF.

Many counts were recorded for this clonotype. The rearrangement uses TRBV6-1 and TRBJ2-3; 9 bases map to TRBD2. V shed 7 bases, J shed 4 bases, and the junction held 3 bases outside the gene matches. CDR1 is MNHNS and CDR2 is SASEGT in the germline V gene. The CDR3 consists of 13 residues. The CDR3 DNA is TGTGCCAGCAAGCGGGAGGTTTCAGATACGCAGTATTTT. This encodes CASKREVSDTQYF.

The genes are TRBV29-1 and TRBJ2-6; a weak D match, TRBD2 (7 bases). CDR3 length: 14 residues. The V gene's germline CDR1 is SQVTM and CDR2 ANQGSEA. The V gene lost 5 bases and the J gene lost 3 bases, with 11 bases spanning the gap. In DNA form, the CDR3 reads TGCAGCGTTCACGGGGGGCGTGGGGCCAACGTCCTGACTTTC. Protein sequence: CSVHGGRGANVLTF.

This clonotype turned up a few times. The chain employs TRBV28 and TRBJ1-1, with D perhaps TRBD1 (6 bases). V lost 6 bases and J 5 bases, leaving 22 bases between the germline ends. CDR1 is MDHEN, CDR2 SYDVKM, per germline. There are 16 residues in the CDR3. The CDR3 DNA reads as TGTGCCAGCAGACTGCCCGGGGGGGCAGTCAGAACTGAAGCTTTCTTT. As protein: CASRLPGGAVRTEAFF.